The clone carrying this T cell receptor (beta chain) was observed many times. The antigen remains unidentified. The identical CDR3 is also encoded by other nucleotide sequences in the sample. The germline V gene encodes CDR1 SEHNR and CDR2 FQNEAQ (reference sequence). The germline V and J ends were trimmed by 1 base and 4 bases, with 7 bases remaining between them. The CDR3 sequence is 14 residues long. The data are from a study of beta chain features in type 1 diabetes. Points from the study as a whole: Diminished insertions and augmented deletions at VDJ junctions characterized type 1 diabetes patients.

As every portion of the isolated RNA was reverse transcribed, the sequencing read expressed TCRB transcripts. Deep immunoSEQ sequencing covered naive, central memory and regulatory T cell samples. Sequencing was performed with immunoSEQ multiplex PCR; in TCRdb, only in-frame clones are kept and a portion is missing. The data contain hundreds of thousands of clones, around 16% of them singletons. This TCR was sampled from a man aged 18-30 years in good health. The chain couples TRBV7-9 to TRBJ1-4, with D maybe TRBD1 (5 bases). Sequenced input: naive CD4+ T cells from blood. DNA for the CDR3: TGTGCCAGCAGCTTAGGACAGCTTAATGAAAAACTGTTTTTT. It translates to CASSLGQLNEKLFF. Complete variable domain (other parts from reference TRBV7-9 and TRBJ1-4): DTGVSQNPRHKITKRGQNVTFRCDPISEHNRLYWYRQTLGQGPEFLTYFQNEAQLEKSRLLSDRFSAERPKGSFSTLEIQRTEQGDSAMYLCASSLGQLNEKLFFGSGTQLSVL.